The clone carrying this T cell receptor (beta chain) occurred once. Germline loops: CDR1 SGHNT, CDR2 YYREEE (reference sequence). Losses at the gene ends were 3 bases for V and 2 bases for J; bases not matched to a gene: 6. This CDR3 region has 15 residues. The protocol was immunoSEQ multiplex PCR, while the TCRdb copy is restricted to in-frame clones and leaves out a portion. The sample contains 85,000 to 100,000 clones, approximately 90% of which appear only once. This entry belongs to a study of blood T cell repertoires in COVID-19. The overall study: In each case, the material was cDNA or gDNA derived from T cells, B-cell-depleted T cells, or PBMCs.

The chain links TRBV5-4 to TRBJ2-3; 7 bases agree with TRBD2. Sequences were obtained from peripheral blood. The clonotype comes from a woman aged 60-70 years with COVID-19, enrolled during active disease. DNA for the CDR3: TGTGCCAGCAGCTCCGGGGGGACTCCCACAGATACGCAGTATTTT. It is translated as CASSSGGTPTDTQYF.